This passage covers 16 T cell receptor beta chains from one sample sequenced in a study of blood T cell repertoires in COVID-19. Here immunoSEQ multiplex PCR was the method, and the copy in TCRdb shows in-frame clones only, minus some. Of a few hundred thousand clones listed, roughly 90% are singletons. The sample consisted of peripheral blood. The receptors come from a man younger than 35 who had recovered from COVID-19.

This chain uses TRBV7-9 with TRBJ2-1; D is possibly TRBD2 (6 bases). The V end lost 2 bases, the J end lost 3 bases, and 11 bases lay between the germline ends. Per germline, CDR1 SEHNR and CDR2 FQNEAQ (reference sequence). This CDR3 has 15 amino acids. Here the CDR3 reads CASSLTSGYYNEQFF. In DNA form, the CDR3 reads TGTGCCAGCAGCTTAACCAGCGGGTACTACAATGAGCAGTTCTTC.

The J gene is TRBJ2-7, the V gene TRBV7-9; perhaps TRBD2 as D (5 bases). The CDR3 has 14 amino acids. V lost 3 bases and J 3 bases, leaving 12 bases between the germline ends. Germline V gene data show CDR1 as SEHNR and CDR2 as FQNEAQ (reference sequence). Here the CDR3 DNA reads TGTGCCAGCAGCTTGGAAGGGAGCCTCTACGAGCAGTACTTC. Translation gives CASSLEGSLYEQYF.

This chain uses TRBV7-8 with TRBJ2-2; D unresolved. This CDR3 has 14 amino acids. The V and J ends lost 1 base and 1 base respectively, with 4 bases between them. The germline CDR1 and CDR2 sequences are SGHVS and FQNEAQ. The CDR3 coding sequence is TGTGCCAGCAGCTTAGACAGGAACACCGGGGAGCTGTTTTTT. Translated: CASSLDRNTGELFF.

This clone has only a few counts. The genes are TRBV19 and TRBJ2-1, with D possibly being TRBD1 (5 bases). Deletions cut 3 bases from V and 0 bases from J, with 9 bases between. CDR1 is LNHDA, CDR2 SQIVND, per germline (reference sequence). The CDR3 runs 15 residues. The CDR3 reads CASSITGSSYNEQFF. The CDR3 nucleotides read TGTGCCAGTAGTATTACAGGAAGCTCCTACAATGAGCAGTTCTTC.

For the CDR3, the DNA is TGTGCCAGAATCAACAGGGGGAAGACTGAAGCTTTCTTT. Protein product: CARINRGKTEAFF. The chain links TRBV21-1 to TRBJ1-1; the D segment call TRBD1 is taken from the table without a DNA check. TRBV21-1 is termed a pseudogene. This CDR3 has 13 residues.

This rearrangement joins TRBV27 to TRBJ1-1; TRBD1 matches 8 bases. The CDR3 totals 13 residues. Germline V gene lookup returns CDR1 MNHEY and CDR2 SMNVEV (reference sequence). Trimming cost V 8 bases and J 2 bases; bases outside gene matches: 4. CDR3 nucleotides: TGTGCCAGCCACGGACAGGGCAACACTGAAGCTTTCTTT. Encoded protein: CASHGQGNTEAFF.

V is TRBV5-1 and J is TRBJ1-1; D is perhaps TRBD1 (5 bases). The V end was cut by 0 bases, the J end by 3 bases, with 9 bases between. From germline, CDR1 is SGHRS and CDR2 YFSETQ. CDR3 size: 14 residues. The CDR3 region has the DNA TGCGCCAGCAGCTTGGCTTGGGGGGACACTGAAGCTTTCTTT. Its translation is CASSLAWGDTEAFF.

The rearrangement uses TRBV5-4 and TRBJ2-7; a possible D gene is TRBD2 (6 bases). The CDR3 extends over 13 amino acids. V was trimmed by 0 bases and J by 6 bases, leaving 10 bases between them. Germline V gene lookup returns CDR1 SGHNT and CDR2 YYREEE (reference sequence). The CDR3 nucleotides are TGTGCCAGCAGCTTGGAAGGAGGGTCCGAGCAGTACTTC. Protein: CASSLEGGSEQYF.

CDR3 nucleotides: TGTGCCACCAGCCCGGGGGGTTTTGGGGGCTACACCTTC. It encodes CATSPGGFGGYTF. The J gene is TRBJ1-2, the V gene TRBV24-1; D is possibly TRBD1 (5 bases). The CDR3 loop spans 13 amino acids. Germline assignment: CDR1 KGHDR and CDR2 SFDVKD. The ends were cut back, 7 bases at V and 8 bases at J, with 16 bases in the middle.

The rearrangement links TRBV25-1 to TRBJ1-6, with D unresolved. The V gene lost 7 bases and the J gene lost 10 bases, with 14 bases spanning the gap. The CDR3 length is 13 residues. CDR1 and CDR2 (germline): MGHDK, SYGVNS. This CDR3 reads CASTGMPESPLHF. Written as DNA, the CDR3 is TGTGCCAGCACCGGGATGCCAGAATCACCCCTCCACTTT.

The V gene is TRBV27, the J gene TRBJ1-2; 7 bases agree with TRBD1. Germline loops: CDR1 MNHEY, CDR2 SMNVEV (reference sequence). This CDR3 spans 15 amino acids. V lost 6 bases and J lost 2; bases outside the gene matches: 9. The CDR3 bases are TGTGCCAGCAGCTATGGACAGGACCTAAACTATGGCTACACCTTC. Residues: CASSYGQDLNYGYTF.

J is TRBJ1-4 and V is TRBV27, with TRBD1 identical over 8 bases. The trim removed 5 bases at V and 3 bases at J, leaving 11 bases unmatched. The germline V gene encodes CDR1 MNHEY and CDR2 SMNVEV (reference sequence). The CDR3 contains 17 residues. The CDR3 reads CASSPLDRVKANEKLFF. The CDR3 bases are TGTGCCAGCAGTCCCCTGGACAGGGTAAAGGCTAATGAAAAACTGTTTTTT. Variable domain in full (rest from reference TRBV27 and TRBJ1-4): EAQVTQNPRYLITVTGKKLTVTCSQNMNHEYMSWYRQDPGLGLRQIYYSMNVEVTDKGDVPEGYKVSRKEKRNFPLILESPSPNQTSLYFCASSPLDRVKANEKLFFGSGTQLSVL.

The chain uses TRBV29-1 and TRBJ2-7, with 8 bases aligning to TRBD2. The V gene end was trimmed by 5 bases and the J gene end by 4 bases; junction bases not matched to a gene: 10. CDR3 size: 14 residues. Germline loops: CDR1 SQVTM, CDR2 ANQGSEA. CDR3 bases: TGCAGCGTTCTCGGGCTAGCGGGTCTTTACGAGCAGTACTTC. As protein: CSVLGLAGLYEQYF.

This clone appeared once. The CDR3 DNA sequence: TGTGCCCCGACGGAGGGCATAGGTGGCTACACCTTC. It codes for CAPTEGIGGYTF. J is TRBJ1-2 and V is TRBV10-3; D call uncertain. V gave up 11 bases and J gave up 7 bases, with 17 bases separating them. The germline V gene encodes CDR1 ENHRY and CDR2 SYGVKD. The CDR3 is 12 amino acids.

This rearrangement joins TRBV19 to TRBJ2-5, with a weak D call TRBD2 (7 bases). V was trimmed by 1 base and J by 5 bases, leaving 17 bases between them. Germline V gene lookup returns CDR1 LNHDA and CDR2 SQIVND (reference sequence). CDR3 length: 16 amino acids. In DNA, the CDR3 is TGTGCCAGTAGTATAGTGTGGGGGGGGCCTTGGGAGACCCAGTACTTC. It is translated as CASSIVWGGPWETQYF.

Regarding this clone: Different DNA sequences within this sample yield the same CDR3. The genes are TRBV13 and TRBJ1-1; D is unresolved. The CDR3 length is 12 residues. Germline CDR1 PRHDT, CDR2 FYEKMQ (reference sequence). V dropped 3 bases and J dropped 1 base, with 3 bases sitting between them. The CDR3 DNA reads as TGTGCCAGCAGCTTCAGGAACACTGAAGCTTTCTTT. The encoded protein is CASSFRNTEAFF. Complete variable domain (other parts from reference TRBV13 and TRBJ1-1): AAGVIQSPRHLIKEKRETATLKCYPIPRHDTVYWYQQGPGQDPQFLISFYEKMQSDKGSIPDRFSAQQFSDYHSELNMSSLELGDSALYFCASSFRNTEAFFGQGTRLTVV.